This passage covers 9 T cell receptor beta chains from one sample sequenced in a study of cytomegalovirus exposure and HLA in healthy donors. PCR employed 60 Vbeta and 13 Jbeta primers. Profiled with immunoSEQ multiplex PCR; TCRdb holds only in-frame clones, not every one. The sample includes around 88,000 clones. The sample was PBMCs. The receptors come from a girl aged 10 to 17 in good health and CMV-seropositive.

The chain uses TRBV6-1 and TRBJ1-5; tentative D call: TRBD1 (6 bases). V lost 5 bases and J 9 bases, leaving 20 bases between the germline ends. CDR1 and CDR2 (germline): MNHNS, SASEGT. The CDR3 consists of 15 residues. CDR3 DNA: TGTGCCAGCAGTCCCTCAGGGGCAGGAAGGTGGCCCCAGCATTTT. It translates to CASSPSGAGRWPQHF.

The rearrangement links TRBV9 to TRBJ2-2, with 7 bases that match TRBD2. V trimming: 4 bases; J trimming: 0 bases; junction bases outside the gene matches: 12. The CDR3 totals 18 residues. Germline assignment: CDR1 SGDLS and CDR2 YYNGEE. In DNA form, the CDR3 reads TGTGCCAGCAGCCCACACGGGAGGACGCAAGCGAACACCGGGGAGCTGTTTTTT. Its translation is CASSPHGRTQANTGELFF.

The chain links TRBV25-1 to TRBJ1-1; no reliable D call. The CDR3 length is 12 residues. Germline V CDR1 and CDR2: MGHDK, SYGVNS. The V gene lost 5 bases and the J gene lost 8 bases, with 12 bases spanning the gap. This CDR3 reads CASSLATTEAFF. The CDR3 DNA follows: TGTGCCAGCAGTCTGGCAACTACCGAAGCTTTCTTT.

The J gene is TRBJ1-5, the V gene TRBV2; D remains ambiguous. This CDR3 spans 14 amino acids. Germline loops: CDR1 SNHLY, CDR2 FYNNEI. Trimming shortened V by 3 bases and J by 3 bases, and 9 bases separated the two germline ends. For the CDR3, the DNA is TGTGCCAGCAGTGACTCTAGCTTCAATCAGCCCCAGCATTTT. It translates to CASSDSSFNQPQHF.

V and J are TRBV7-3 and TRBJ1-2; TRBD1 agrees at 7 bases. The CDR3 totals 13 residues. V lost 4 bases to trimming and J lost 7 bases; unmatched junction nucleotides: 6. Germline values: CDR1 SGHTA, CDR2 FQGTGA. CDR3 in amino acids: CASSSGTAGGYTF. The CDR3 DNA reads TGTGCCAGCAGCTCGGGGACAGCGGGTGGCTACACCTTC.

V and J are TRBV7-9 and TRBJ2-7; D possibly corresponds to TRBD1 (5 bases). This CDR3 has 15 residues. V was shortened by 2 bases and J by 6 bases, with 17 bases between the two germline ends. Looked up from germline, CDR1 is SEHNR and CDR2 is FQNEAQ (reference sequence). CDR3 nucleotide sequence: TGTGCCAGCAGCTTATCCAGCAGGGTGGGTGGCGAGCAGTACTTC. It specifies CASSLSSRVGGEQYF.

The rearrangement links TRBV7-9 to TRBJ1-1; D ambiguous. Germline assignment: CDR1 SEHNR and CDR2 FQNEAQ (reference sequence). This CDR3 has 11 amino acids. V was clipped by 4 bases and J by 3 bases, with 3 bases between them. The CDR3 bases are TGTGCCAGCAGCTCCTACACTGAAGCTTTCTTT. This encodes CASSSYTEAFF.

The rearrangement links TRBV7-9 to TRBJ2-1; 14 bases are shared with TRBD2. This CDR3 is 15 amino acids long. Unmatched junction bases numbered 0, after V lost 3 bases and J lost 5 bases. The V gene's germline CDR1 is SEHNR and CDR2 FQNEAQ (reference sequence). The CDR3 region has the DNA TGTGCCAGCAGCTTGGGACTAGCGGGGGACAATGAGCAGTTCTTC. This translates into CASSLGLAGDNEQFF.

The genes are TRBV7-2 and TRBJ1-1; D not certain. Trimming pared 1 base from V and 1 base from J, leaving 7 bases between. This CDR3 is 14 amino acids long. From germline, CDR1 is SGHTA and CDR2 FQGNSA. CDR3 DNA sequence: TGTGCCAGCAGCTTAGTGGCAGGGAACACTGAAGCTTTCTTT. This codes for CASSLVAGNTEAFF. Combining the CDR3 with reference TRBV7-2 and TRBJ1-1 gives the whole variable domain GAGVSQSPSNKVTEKGKDVELRCDPISGHTALYWYRQSLGQGLEFLIYFQGNSAPDKSGLPSDRFSAERTGGSVSTLTIQRTQQEDSAVYLCASSLVAGNTEAFFGQGTRLTVV.